This T cell receptor beta chain was documented in a study of blood T cell repertoires in COVID-19. As for the study in general: PBMCs, B-cell-depleted T cells, or T cells were the source of the cDNA or gDNA that made up the material.

Only one count was recorded for this clone. Assay used: immunoSEQ multiplex PCR; TCRdb lists only in-frame clones, some missing. This table has 80,000 to 100,000 clones, over 75% appearing once. This TCR was sampled from a man aged 60 to 75 with acute or convalescent COVID-19. The material sequenced was peripheral blood.

This chain's CDR3 is CASSEQGQNSPLHF. In nucleotides, the CDR3 is TGTGCCAGCAGTGAGCAGGGACAGAATTCACCCCTCCACTTT. This chain links TRBV6-1 with TRBJ1-6; 7 bases match TRBD1. V dropped 3 bases and J dropped 7; count of bases not matched to a gene: 3. This CDR3 is built from 14 residues. CDR1 is MNHNS, CDR2 SASEGT, per germline.